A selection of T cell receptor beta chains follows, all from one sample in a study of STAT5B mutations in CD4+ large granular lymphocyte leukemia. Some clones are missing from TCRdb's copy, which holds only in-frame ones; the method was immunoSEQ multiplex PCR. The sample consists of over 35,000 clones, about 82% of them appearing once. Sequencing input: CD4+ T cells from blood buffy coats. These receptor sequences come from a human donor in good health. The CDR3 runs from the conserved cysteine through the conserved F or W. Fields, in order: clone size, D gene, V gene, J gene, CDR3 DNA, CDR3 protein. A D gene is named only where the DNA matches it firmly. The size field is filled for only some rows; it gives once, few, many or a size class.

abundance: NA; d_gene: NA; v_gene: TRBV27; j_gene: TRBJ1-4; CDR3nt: TGTGCCAGCAGTTTGAAGGGGCAAAGAGAAAAACTGTTTTTT; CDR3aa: CASSLKGQREKLFF
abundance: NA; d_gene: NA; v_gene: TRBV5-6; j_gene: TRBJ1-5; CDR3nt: TGTGCCAGCAGTAGGACCGGGCCGATCAATCAGCCCCAGCATTTT; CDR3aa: CASSRTGPINQPQHF
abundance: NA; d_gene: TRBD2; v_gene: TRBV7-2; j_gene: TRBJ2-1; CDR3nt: TGTGCCAGCAGCTGGTCTAGCGGGCCCTCCTACAATGAGCAGTTCTTC; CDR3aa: CASSWSSGPSYNEQFF
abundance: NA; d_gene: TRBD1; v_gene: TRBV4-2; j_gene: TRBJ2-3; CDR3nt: TGTGCCAGCAGAGGGACAGGGGCTATGGATACGCAGTATTTT; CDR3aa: CASRGTGAMDTQYF
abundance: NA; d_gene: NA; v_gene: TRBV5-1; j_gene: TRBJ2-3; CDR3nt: TGCGCCAGCAGCTTGGGGAACCGGGACAGCACAGATACGCAGTATTTT; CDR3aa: CASSLGNRDSTDTQYF
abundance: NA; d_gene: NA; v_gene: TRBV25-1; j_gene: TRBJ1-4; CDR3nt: TGTGCCAGCAGTGTAGGGGGGCCAGATGAAAAACTGTTTTTT; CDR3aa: CASSVGGPDEKLFF
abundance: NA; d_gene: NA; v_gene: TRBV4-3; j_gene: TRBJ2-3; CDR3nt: TGCGCCAGCAGCCCGACTGCGTCTAGCACAGATACGCAGTATTTT; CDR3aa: CASSPTASSTDTQYF
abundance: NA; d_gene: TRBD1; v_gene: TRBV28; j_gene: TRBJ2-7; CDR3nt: TGTGCCAGCAGCGACGACAGGGGAACCTACGAGCAGTACTTC; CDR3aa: CASSDDRGTYEQYF
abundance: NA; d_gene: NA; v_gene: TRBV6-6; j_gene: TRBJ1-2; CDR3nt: TGTGCCAGCAGTCGTCCCCGGGACTTTAACCCCTATGGCTACACCTTC; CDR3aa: CASSRPRDFNPYGYTF
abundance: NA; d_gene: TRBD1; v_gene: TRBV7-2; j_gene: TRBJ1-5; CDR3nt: TGTGCCAGCACCGGACAGGGTAATCAGCCCCAGCATTTT; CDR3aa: CASTGQGNQPQHF
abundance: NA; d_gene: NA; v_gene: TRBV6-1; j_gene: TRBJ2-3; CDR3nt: TGTGCCAGCAGTGAATTGCGGGGGCGCACAGATACGCAGTATTTT; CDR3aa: CASSELRGRTDTQYF
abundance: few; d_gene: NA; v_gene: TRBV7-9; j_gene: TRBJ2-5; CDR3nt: TGTGCCAGCAGCTTAGGGACAAAAGAGACCCAGTACTTC; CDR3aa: CASSLGTKETQYF
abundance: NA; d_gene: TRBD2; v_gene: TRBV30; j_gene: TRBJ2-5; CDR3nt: TGTGCCTGGAGAGGGGCGGGAGGGCCCGTGGAGACCCAGTACTTC; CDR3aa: CAWRGAGGPVETQYF
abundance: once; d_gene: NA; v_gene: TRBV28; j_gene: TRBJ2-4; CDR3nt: TGTGCCAGCAGTTTGGCCGGGGGCCTTCACATTCAGTACTTC; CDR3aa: CASSLAGGLHIQYF
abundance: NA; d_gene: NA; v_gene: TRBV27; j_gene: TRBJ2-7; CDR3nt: TGTGCCAGCAGTTTTGGACCAAACTACGAGCAGTACTTC; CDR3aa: CASSFGPNYEQYF
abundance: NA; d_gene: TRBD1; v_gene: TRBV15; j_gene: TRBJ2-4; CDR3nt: TGTGCCACCAGCAGATCGGGACAGGGAGACATTCAGTACTTC; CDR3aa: CATSRSGQGDIQYF
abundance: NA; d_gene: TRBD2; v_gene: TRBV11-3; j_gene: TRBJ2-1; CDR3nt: TGTGCCAGCAGCTTAGATGGCGGGAGGACCTACAATGAGCAGTTCTTC; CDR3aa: CASSLDGGRTYNEQFF
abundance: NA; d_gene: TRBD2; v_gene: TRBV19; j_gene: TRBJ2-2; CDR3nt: TGTGCCAGTAGTATTCGCCGGGGACTAGCAGGAAACACCGGGGAGCTGTTTTTT; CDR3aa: CASSIRRGLAGNTGELFF
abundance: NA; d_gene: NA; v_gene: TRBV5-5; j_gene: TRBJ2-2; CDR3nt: TGTGCCAGCAGCAGGGTCTACGACGGGGAGCTGTTTTTT; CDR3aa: CASSRVYDGELFF
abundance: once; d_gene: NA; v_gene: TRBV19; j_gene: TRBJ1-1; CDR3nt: TGTGCCAGTAGTATAGGCAGATTTAACACTGAAGCTTTCTTT; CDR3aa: CASSIGRFNTEAFF
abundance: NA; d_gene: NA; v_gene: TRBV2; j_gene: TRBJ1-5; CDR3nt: TGTGCCAGCAGTGACCGGTCAGGATTTCATAGCAATCAGCCCCAGCATTTT; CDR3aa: CASSDRSGFHSNQPQHF
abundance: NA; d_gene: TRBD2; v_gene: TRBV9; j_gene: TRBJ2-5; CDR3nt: TGTGCCAGCAGCGTCGGGGGGGCGTTTGGAGAGACCCAGTACTTC; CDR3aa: CASSVGGAFGETQYF
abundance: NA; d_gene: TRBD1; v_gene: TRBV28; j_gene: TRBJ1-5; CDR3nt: TGTGCCAGCAGTTCAGGACAGGGGCATCAGCCCCAGCATTTT; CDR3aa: CASSSGQGHQPQHF
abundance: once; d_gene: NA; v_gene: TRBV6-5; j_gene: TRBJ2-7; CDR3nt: TGTGCCAGCAGACTCGAAAGATTAAGCTCCTACGAGCAGTACTTC; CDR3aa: CASRLERLSSYEQYF
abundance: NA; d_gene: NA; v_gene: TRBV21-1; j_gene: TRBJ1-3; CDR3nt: TGTGCCAGCAGCCTGAGAGCTGGAAACACCATATATTTT; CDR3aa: CASSLRAGNTIYF
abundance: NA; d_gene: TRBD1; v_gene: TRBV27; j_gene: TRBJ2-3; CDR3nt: TGTGCCAGCAGTTCGGAGCGACAGGGATCTGGCACAGATACGCAGTATTTT; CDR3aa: CASSSERQGSGTDTQYF
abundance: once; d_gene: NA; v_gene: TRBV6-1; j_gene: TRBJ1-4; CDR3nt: TGTGCCAGCAGTGCCCTTTCAGCAAGGGGATCTAATGAAAAACTGTTTTTT; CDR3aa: CASSALSARGSNEKLFF
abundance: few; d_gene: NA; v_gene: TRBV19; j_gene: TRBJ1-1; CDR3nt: TGTGCCAGTTCAAGGGAGGGGTTGAACACTGAAGCTTTCTTT; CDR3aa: CASSREGLNTEAFF
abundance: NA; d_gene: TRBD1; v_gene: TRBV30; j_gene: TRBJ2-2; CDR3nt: TGTGCCTGGAAGGGGACAGGGCACGGGGAGCTGTTTTTT; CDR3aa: CAWKGTGHGELFF
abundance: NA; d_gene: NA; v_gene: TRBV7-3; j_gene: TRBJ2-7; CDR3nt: TGTGCCAGCAGCTCGCTACCCGGGTCCGCCTACGAGCAGTACTTC; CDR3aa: CASSSLPGSAYEQYF
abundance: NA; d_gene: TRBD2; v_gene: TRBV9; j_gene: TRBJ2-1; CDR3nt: TGTGCCAGCACCCCCACCGGGACTAGCGGTACCTACAATGAGCAGTTCTTC; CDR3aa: CASTPTGTSGTYNEQFF
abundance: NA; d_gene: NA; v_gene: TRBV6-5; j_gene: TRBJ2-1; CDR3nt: TGTGCCAGCAGTTCCCCACCCGTCCTAGGTGAGCAGTTCTTC; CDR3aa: CASSSPPVLGEQFF
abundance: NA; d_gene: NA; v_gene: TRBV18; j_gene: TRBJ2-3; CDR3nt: TGTGCCAGCTCACGGACTTACACAGATACGCAGTATTTT; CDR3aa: CASSRTYTDTQYF
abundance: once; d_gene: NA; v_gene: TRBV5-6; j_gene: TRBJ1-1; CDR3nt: TGTGCCAGCAGCTTGGTTAGGTTGGCGGACACTGAAGCTTTCTTT; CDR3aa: CASSLVRLADTEAFF
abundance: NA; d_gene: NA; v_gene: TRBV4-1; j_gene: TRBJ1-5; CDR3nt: TGCGCCAGCAGCCAAGCGCTGGGGTCCCACAATCAGCCCCAGCATTTT; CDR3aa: CASSQALGSHNQPQHF
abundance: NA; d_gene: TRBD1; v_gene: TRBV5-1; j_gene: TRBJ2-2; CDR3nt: TGCGCCAGCAGCTTGGCCTCGGCAGGGGGCGCCCCCGGGGAGCTGTTTTTT; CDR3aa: CASSLASAGGAPGELFF
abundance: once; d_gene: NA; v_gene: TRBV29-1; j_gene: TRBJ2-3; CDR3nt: TGCAGCGTTGACGACAGAGCTAGCACAGATACGCAGTATTTT; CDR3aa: CSVDDRASTDTQYF
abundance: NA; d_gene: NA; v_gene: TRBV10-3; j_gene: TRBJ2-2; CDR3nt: TGTGCCATCACTCCGACACCTGCGAACACCGGGGAGCTGTTTTTT; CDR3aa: CAITPTPANTGELFF
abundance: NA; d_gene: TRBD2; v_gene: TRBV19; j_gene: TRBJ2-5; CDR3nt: TGTGCCAGTACGCCGGGGACTAGAGGTATCGAGACCCAGTACTTC; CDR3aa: CASTPGTRGIETQYF
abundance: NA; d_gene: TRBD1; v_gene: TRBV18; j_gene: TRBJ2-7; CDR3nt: TGTGCCAGCTCACCAGGACAGGGCCCCTACGAGCAGTACTTC; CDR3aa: CASSPGQGPYEQYF
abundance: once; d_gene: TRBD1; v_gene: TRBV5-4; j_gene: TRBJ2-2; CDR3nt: TGTGCCAGCAGCTTAGGCCCAAGACAGGGGGCTGTCACCGGGGAGCTGTTTTTT; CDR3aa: CASSLGPRQGAVTGELFF
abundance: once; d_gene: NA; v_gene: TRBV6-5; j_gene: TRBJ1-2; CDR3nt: TGTGCCAGCAGTTACGAGCGGGGGCGCGGCTATGGCTACACCTTC; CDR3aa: CASSYERGRGYGYTF
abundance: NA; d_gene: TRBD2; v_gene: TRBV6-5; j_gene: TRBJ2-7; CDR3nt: TGTGCCAGCAGTTACGCGGGACTAGCGGGAGTCTACGAGCAGTACTTC; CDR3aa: CASSYAGLAGVYEQYF
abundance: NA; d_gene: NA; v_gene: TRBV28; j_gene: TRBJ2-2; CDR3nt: TGTGCCAGCAGTTTTCCAGGGACCGGGGAGCTGTTTTTT; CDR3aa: CASSFPGTGELFF
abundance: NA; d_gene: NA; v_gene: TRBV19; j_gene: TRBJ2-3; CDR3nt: TGTGCCAGTAGTATCAGTGAAGATACGCAGTATTTT; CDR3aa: CASSISEDTQYF
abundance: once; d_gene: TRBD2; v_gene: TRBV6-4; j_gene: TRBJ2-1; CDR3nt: TGTGCCACCTCAATGGGGGGAGGGCCTCGGGAGCAGTTCTTC; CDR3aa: CATSMGGGPREQFF
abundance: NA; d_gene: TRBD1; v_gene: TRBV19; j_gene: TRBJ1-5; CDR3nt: TGTGCCACAGGGGGCGTGGGTCAGCCCCAGCATTTT; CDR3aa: CATGGVGQPQHF
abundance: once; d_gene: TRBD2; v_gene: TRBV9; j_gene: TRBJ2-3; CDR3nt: TGTGCCAGCAGCGCCGGGGCAGCGGGGGGCAGCACAGATACGCAGTATTTT; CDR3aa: CASSAGAAGGSTDTQYF
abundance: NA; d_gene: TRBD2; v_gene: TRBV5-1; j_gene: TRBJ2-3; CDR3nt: TGCGCCAGCAGCCACACGACTAGCGGGGGGGCCGAGGATACGCAGTATTTT; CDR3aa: CASSHTTSGGAEDTQYF
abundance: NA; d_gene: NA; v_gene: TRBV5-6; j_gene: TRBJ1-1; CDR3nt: TGTGCCAGCAGCTGGGACCGCAGGGGGAACACTGAAGCTTTCTTT; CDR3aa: CASSWDRRGNTEAFF
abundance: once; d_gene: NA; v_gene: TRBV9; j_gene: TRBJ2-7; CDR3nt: TGTGCCAGCAGCGTAGAACAGGGAGGCTCCTACGAGCAGTACTTC; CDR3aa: CASSVEQGGSYEQYF